Each of the 24 T cell receptor beta chains below was sequenced from the same sample in a study of CD8 T cells in Susac syndrome. An input of 0.5 to 1 ug of RNA was subjected to reverse transcription using random hexamers. Via MiXCR, TCRdb re-called the immunoSEQ multiplex PCR reads, giving one row per CDR3 protein. This table has about 240,000 distinct CDR3 sequences, around 96% appearing once. The sequenced sample was CD4+ T cells from PBMCs. The receptor set was obtained from a human donor with Susac syndrome.

The chain joins TRBV20-1 to TRBJ2-3; 9 bases are a match to TRBD2. V lost 6 bases, J lost 3 bases, and 7 bases stayed unmatched. This CDR3 is built from 14 residues. CDR1 is DFQATT, CDR2 SNEGSKA, per germline (reference sequence). The CDR3 loop is CSAKREAGTDTQYF. The CDR3 DNA reads as TGCAGTGCAAAGCGGGAGGCCGGAACAGATACGCAGTATTTT.

J is TRBJ2-7 and V is TRBV4-1, with D unclear. Deletions cut 2 bases from V and 6 bases from J, with 11 bases between. Germline CDR1 reads MGHRA; CDR2 reads YSYEKL. The CDR3 has 13 residues. The CDR3, as DNA: TGCGCCAGCAGCCAAACTGCTCTTGGCGAGCAGTACTTC. Its translation: CASSQTALGEQYF.

The chain uses TRBV20-1 and TRBJ2-1, with D perhaps TRBD1 (7 bases). CDR1 is DFQATT and CDR2 is SNEGSKA in the germline V gene (reference sequence). V was pared by 7 bases and J by 4 bases, with 17 bases between. This CDR3 contains 14 residues. CDR3 residues: CSVSKGAGYNEQFF. CDR3 in DNA: TGCAGTGTATCCAAGGGGGCGGGATACAATGAGCAGTTCTTC.

V is TRBV6-6 and J is TRBJ2-5; 7 bases line up with TRBD1. The CDR3 runs to 15 residues. Trimming at V came to 5 bases and at J to 5 bases, leaving 11 bases not matched to a gene. Per germline, CDR1 MNHNY and CDR2 SVGAGI (reference sequence). The CDR3 here is CASSHPPTGKETQYF. The CDR3 region has the DNA TGTGCCAGCAGTCACCCACCGACAGGGAAGGAGACCCAGTACTTC.

The chain couples TRBV11-2 to TRBJ2-7; 7 bases are shared with TRBD2. The V segment lost 5 bases and the J segment 0 bases; nucleotides outside the gene matches: 13. There are 17 residues in the CDR3. CDR1 is SGHAT, CDR2 FQNNGV, per germline. The CDR3 sequence: CASSLRGAGLSSYEQYF. CDR3 in DNA: TGTGCCAGCAGCCTTCGGGGAGCGGGGCTGAGCTCCTACGAGCAGTACTTC.

The chain uses TRBV2 and TRBJ1-1, with D unclear. Germline lookup yields CDR1 SNHLY and CDR2 FYNNEI. V lost 4 bases, J lost 4 bases, and 10 bases lay in between. There are 13 residues in the CDR3. The CDR3 DNA reads TGTGCCAGCAGTGGTCCCGGCCCCACTGAAGCTTTCTTT. Protein sequence: CASSGPGPTEAFF.

This clonotype was picked up one time. The chain combines TRBV25-1 with TRBJ2-2, with 9 bases matching TRBD1. Looked up from germline, CDR1 is MGHDK and CDR2 is SYGVNS. This CDR3 region has 14 residues. V lost 4 bases, J lost 5 bases, and 2 bases stayed unmatched. DNA of the CDR3: TGTGCCAGCAGTGGGACAGGGGATACCGGGGAGCTGTTTTTT. Protein: CASSGTGDTGELFF.

The V gene is TRBV15, the J gene TRBJ2-5, with 10 nucleotides matching TRBD1. V lost 8 bases and J lost 5; bases outside the gene matches: 11. Looked up from germline, CDR1 is LNHNV and CDR2 is YYDKDF (reference sequence). The length of the CDR3 is 15 residues. The CDR3: CATLRQGAAAETQYF. Written as DNA, the CDR3 is TGTGCCACCTTGAGACAGGGGGCGGCTGCGGAGACCCAGTACTTC.

V gene TRBV12-3 or TRBV12-4 combines with J gene TRBJ2-1; 8 nucleotides match TRBD1. V was clipped by 8 bases and J by 6 bases; unmatched bases: 12. The CDR3 is made up of 15 amino acids. The CDR3 DNA is TGTGCCAGCCGCCAGGGGCAGGGGGCAGGCAATGAGCAGTTCTTC. It yields the protein CASRQGQGAGNEQFF.

The rearrangement uses TRBV2 and TRBJ2-1, with 8 positions matching TRBD1. The trim removed 6 bases at V and 4 bases at J, leaving 8 bases unmatched. Germline V lookup: CDR1 SNHLY, CDR2 FYNNEI. The CDR3 runs 15 residues. The CDR3 is CASREYQGAYNEQFF. The CDR3 DNA reads TGTGCCAGCAGGGAGTATCAGGGGGCATACAATGAGCAGTTCTTC.

The V and J genes are TRBV7-6 and TRBJ2-1; 12 nucleotides agree with TRBD2. V was pared by 1 base and J by 0 bases, with 10 bases of the junction left unmatched. The CDR3 extends over 20 amino acids. The germline V gene encodes CDR1 SGHVS and CDR2 FNYEAQ. CDR3 in amino acids: CASSLELAGGSRSSYNEQFF. DNA of the CDR3: TGTGCCAGCAGCTTAGAGCTAGCGGGAGGGTCTAGGAGCTCCTACAATGAGCAGTTCTTC.

The V gene is TRBV20-1, the J gene TRBJ1-2; the D is unclear. The CDR3 is 12 amino acids. The germline V gene encodes CDR1 DFQATT and CDR2 SNEGSKA (reference sequence). The V end was cut by 1 base, the J end by 2 bases, with 5 bases between. CDR3 in DNA: TGCAGTGCTAGAGTGCAGAACTATGGCTACACCTTC. Translation gives CSARVQNYGYTF.

The gene calls are TRBV6-2 or TRBV6-3 and TRBJ1-1; maybe TRBD1 (6 bases). V lost 0 bases and J 3 bases, leaving 11 bases between the germline ends. Germline V gene data show CDR1 as MNHEY and CDR2 as SVGEGT. There are 15 residues in the CDR3. CDR3 sequence: CASSYSPGADTEAFF. The CDR3 nucleotides are TGTGCCAGCAGTTACTCACCGGGGGCCGACACTGAAGCTTTCTTT.

This clonotype was found once. The CDR3 loop is CASSLQGANTEAFF. CDR3 nucleotides: TGCGCCAGCAGCTTACAGGGGGCGAACACTGAAGCTTTCTTT. The J gene is TRBJ1-1, the V gene TRBV5-1, with TRBD1 identical over 9 bases. Germline V gene lookup returns CDR1 SGHRS and CDR2 YFSETQ. This CDR3 has 14 residues. The V segment lost 2 bases and the J segment 1 base; nucleotides outside the gene matches: 0.

The CDR3 nucleotides are TGCAGCGTTGTGAGTCGGGAGAGCTCCTACAATGAGCAGTTCTTC. Its translation: CSVVSRESSYNEQFF. The chain combines TRBV29-1 with TRBJ2-1; D might be TRBD2 (6 bases). Looked up from germline, CDR1 is SQVTM and CDR2 is ANQGSEA. V lost 4 bases and J 0 bases, leaving 13 bases between the germline ends. The CDR3 loop spans 15 amino acids.

This chain joins TRBV15 and TRBJ2-5, with a weak D call TRBD1 (6 bases). V shed 2 bases and J shed 0 bases, with 16 bases lying between them. The germline V gene has CDR1 LNHNV and CDR2 YYDKDF (reference sequence). CDR3 size: 17 residues. The CDR3 loop reads CATSRSPTDRNQETQYF. The CDR3 coding sequence is TGTGCCACCAGCAGATCCCCCACGGACAGAAACCAAGAGACCCAGTACTTC.

CDR3 in amino acids: CASSPDRSTDTQYF. DNA of the CDR3: TGTGCCAGCTCGCCCGACAGGAGCACAGATACGCAGTATTTT. V usage is TRBV18 and J usage is TRBJ2-3, with a tentative D call TRBD1 (6 bases). Germline V gene data show CDR1 as KGHSH and CDR2 as LQKENI. The CDR3 length is 14 residues. V was cut by 6 bases and J by 0 bases, with 10 bases left in between.

The chain links TRBV28 to TRBJ1-2; unclear D gene. Germline CDR1 and CDR2: MDHEN and SYDVKM. The CDR3 spans 11 residues. V was shortened by 8 bases and J by 8 bases, with 12 bases between the two germline ends. In DNA, the CDR3 is TGTGCCAGCTACCACCCATCCGGCTACACCTTC. Residues: CASYHPSGYTF.

The chain has TRBV5-4 and TRBJ2-6, with no clear D. V shed 1 base and J shed 2 bases, with 7 bases lying between them. The CDR3 extends over 15 amino acids. Germline assignment: CDR1 SGHNT and CDR2 YYREEE (reference sequence). The CDR3 DNA is TGTGCCAGCAGCTTGCAGTTTGCTGGGGCCAACGTCCTGACTTTC. This gives the protein CASSLQFAGANVLTF.

The rearrangement uses TRBV5-4 and TRBJ2-6, with a tentative D call TRBD1 (5 bases). Germline V gives CDR1 SGHNT, CDR2 YYREEE (reference sequence). Trimming took off 5 bases at V and 6 bases at J, with 9 bases between the two ends. The length of the CDR3 is 13 residues. CDR3 bases: TGTGCCAGCAGGGCAGGGTTGGCCAACGTCCTGACTTTC. It translates to CASRAGLANVLTF.

CDR3 protein: CSARERRTSATYEQYF. DNA of the CDR3: TGCAGTGCTAGAGAGCGGCGGACTAGCGCCACCTACGAGCAGTACTTC. The J gene is TRBJ2-7, the V gene TRBV20-1; 9 bases map to TRBD2. V lost 0 bases and J lost 2; bases outside the gene matches: 8. CDR1 DFQATT and CDR2 SNEGSKA come from the germline V gene (reference sequence). The CDR3 loop spans 16 amino acids.

This sequence joins TRBV9 and TRBJ1-2; a weak D match, TRBD1 (6 bases). There are 16 residues in the CDR3. CDR1 and CDR2 (germline): SGDLS, YYNGEE. Trimming removed 3 bases at V and 0 bases at J, with 15 bases between. CDR3 DNA sequence: TGTGCCAGCAGCGAGGTAGGACAGCAATCTAACTATGGCTACACCTTC. Translation: CASSEVGQQSNYGYTF.

The gene calls are TRBV5-4 and TRBJ2-3; no clear D gene. The V gene's germline CDR1 is SGHNT and CDR2 YYREEE (reference sequence). This CDR3 has 15 residues. Trimming left V 0 bases short and J 3 bases short, with 11 bases between. The DNA for the CDR3 is TGTGCCAGCAGCTTGGACTCCCGAGCGACAGATACGCAGTATTTT. It yields the protein CASSLDSRATDTQYF.

This sequence joins TRBV29-1 and TRBJ2-2; D tentatively fits TRBD1 or TRBD2 (5 bases each). Germline-derived CDR1 and CDR2 are SQVTM and ANQGSEA. V was clipped by 6 bases and J by 1 base, with 12 bases between them. The CDR3 covers 14 residues. The CDR3 DNA reads as TGCAGCGTAGCAGGGAGTCGGAACACCGGGGAGCTGTTTTTT. Translation: CSVAGSRNTGELFF.